The 2 T cell receptor beta chains below all came from one sample that was sequenced in a study of blood T cell repertoires in COVID-19. The assay was immunoSEQ multiplex PCR, and TCRdb's table has in-frame clones only and misses some. The sample has about 42,000 clones, under 90% seen once. The sequenced sample consisted of peripheral blood. Receptors originate from a human donor in a cohort sampled during active COVID-19.

The chain combines TRBV4-3 with TRBJ1-5; D is possibly TRBD1 (5 bases). CDR3 size: 14 residues. The V end lost 0 bases, the J end lost 5 bases, and 8 bases lay between the germline ends. Germline V gene data show CDR1 as LGHNA and CDR2 as YSLEER. The CDR3 is CASSQDREDQPQHF. The CDR3 DNA is TGCGCCAGCAGCCAAGACAGGGAGGATCAGCCCCAGCATTTT.

The chain employs TRBV24-1 and TRBJ1-1; maybe TRBD1 (5 bases). The CDR3 spans 16 residues. The V end was cut by 4 bases, the J end by 3 bases, with 17 bases between. The germline CDR1 and CDR2 sequences are KGHDR and SFDVKD. The DNA for the CDR3 is TGTGCCACCAGTGACTCAACCGGGACTGGGCACACTGAAGCTTTCTTT. The encoded protein is CATSDSTGTGHTEAFF.